One and the same sample provided the 31 T cell receptor beta chains below, sequenced in a study of T-cell memory formation after mild COVID-19. TCRdb recomputed calls from the 5' RACE reads with MiXCR, one row per CDR3 protein. The sample shows approximately 350,000 distinct CDR3 sequences, around 27% of them seen only once. What was sequenced was PBMCs or a T cell subset sorted from them (not recorded which). These receptors were collected from an adult woman who had mild COVID-19 (a few samples of this study predate the infection). Cell type and time point are not known.

Only a few counts were recorded for this clonotype. This sequence joins TRBV6-5 and TRBJ1-2; TRBD1 matches 7 bases. The CDR3 is 16 residues long. V was clipped by 3 bases and J by 4 bases; unmatched bases: 11. Per germline, CDR1 MNHEY and CDR2 SVGAGI. The CDR3 nucleotides read TGTGCCAGCAGTTATCAAAGAGGGGAGGGGGCCTATGGCTACACCTTC. Protein: CASSYQRGEGAYGYTF.

This clonotype was detected only a few times. The genes are TRBV10-3 and TRBJ2-2; 13 nucleotides align to TRBD2. The CDR3 length is 17 residues. The germline gives CDR1 ENHRY, CDR2 SYGVKD. The junction had 8 bases not matched to a gene; V was cut back by 6 bases and J by 4 bases. The DNA of the CDR3 is TGTGCCATCAGGGGGACTAGCGGGACTTCGAGCACCGGGGAGCTGTTTTTT. Its translation: CAIRGTSGTSSTGELFF.

The CDR3 here is CAWSLANNSPLHF. In nucleotides, the CDR3 is TGTGCCTGGAGCCTTGCAAATAATTCACCCCTCCACTTT. The V call is TRBV30, the J call TRBJ1-6; D gene uncertain. Trimming stripped 3 bases from V and 5 bases from J, with 8 bases between. The CDR3 extends over 13 amino acids. From germline, CDR1 is GTSNPN and CDR2 SVGIG (reference sequence).

The CDR3 sequence: CASSPPLGSGSTDTQYF. The DNA for the CDR3 is TGTGCCAGCAGTCCCCCCTTGGGGAGCGGAAGCACAGATACGCAGTATTTT. The J gene is TRBJ2-3, the V gene TRBV6-5, with D possibly matching TRBD2 (5 bases). V lost 5 bases and J lost 0, with 18 bases in between. The V gene's germline CDR1 is MNHEY and CDR2 SVGAGI. The CDR3 is 17 amino acids.

The genes are TRBV20-1 and TRBJ2-5, with D possibly TRBD2 on 5 matching bases. The CDR3 loop spans 15 amino acids. Germline V lookup: CDR1 DFQATT, CDR2 SNEGSKA (reference sequence). V lost 0 bases and J 5 bases, leaving 16 bases between the germline ends. The CDR3 sequence: CSARDERWGMETQYF. CDR3 sequence (DNA): TGCAGTGCTAGAGACGAGCGGTGGGGTATGGAGACCCAGTACTTC.

The chain couples TRBV27 to TRBJ1-5; D ambiguous. CDR1 MNHEY and CDR2 SMNVEV come from the germline V gene (reference sequence). V was trimmed by 0 bases and J by 1 base, leaving 7 bases between them. The CDR3 is made up of 15 amino acids. The CDR3 reads CASSLSLASNQPQHF. For the CDR3, the DNA is TGTGCCAGCAGTTTATCGCTGGCCAGCAATCAGCCCCAGCATTTT.

This clonotype turned up a few times. The J gene is TRBJ2-2, the V gene TRBV5-1, with TRBD2 matching over 7 bases. The trim removed 7 bases at V and 11 bases at J, leaving 23 bases unmatched. Per germline, CDR1 SGHRS and CDR2 YFSETQ. This CDR3 region has 17 residues. The CDR3 sequence is CASCRFPGGPEAGELFF. CDR3 nucleotides: TGCGCCAGCTGCCGCTTTCCGGGAGGTCCCGAAGCAGGAGAGCTGTTTTTT.

The rearrangement uses TRBV2 and TRBJ2-6; 9 nucleotides match TRBD1. The V segment lost 1 base and the J segment 0 bases; nucleotides outside the gene matches: 1. Germline V lookup: CDR1 SNHLY, CDR2 FYNNEI. This CDR3 comprises 17 residues. The CDR3 reads CASSEGDRVSGANVLTF. The CDR3 nucleotides read TGTGCCAGCAGTGAAGGGGACAGGGTCTCTGGGGCCAACGTCCTGACTTTC.

The chain recombines TRBV7-2 with TRBJ1-1; no reliable D call. The V and J ends lost 2 bases and 4 bases respectively, with 8 bases between them. The germline gives CDR1 SGHTA, CDR2 FQGNSA. The CDR3 runs to 13 residues. The CDR3 protein is CASSLQAFTEAFF. In DNA, the CDR3 is TGTGCCAGCAGCTTACAGGCCTTCACTGAAGCTTTCTTT. The full variable domain, its missing parts supplied by reference TRBV7-2 and TRBJ1-1, is GAGVSQSPSNKVTEKGKDVELRCDPISGHTALYWYRQSLGQGLEFLIYFQGNSAPDKSGLPSDRFSAERTGGSVSTLTIQRTQQEDSAVYLCASSLQAFTEAFFGQGTRLTVV.

This clonotype was counted between two and nine times. The chain joins TRBV6-5 to TRBJ1-1, with 8 bases fitting TRBD1. CDR1 and CDR2 from the germline V gene are MNHEY and SVGAGI. This CDR3 has 15 residues. With V trimmed by 5 bases and J by 0 bases, 5 bases remained unmatched. The CDR3 reads CASSRDRSMNTEAFF. In nucleotides, the CDR3 is TGTGCCAGCAGTCGGGACAGGAGCATGAACACTGAAGCTTTCTTT.

The genes are TRBV20-1 and TRBJ1-2; D is uncertain. The germline gives CDR1 DFQATT, CDR2 SNEGSKA (reference sequence). The V end lost 6 bases, the J end lost 6 bases, and 14 bases lay between the germline ends. This CDR3 comprises 12 residues. Here the CDR3 reads CSAGLGANGYTF. The DNA of the CDR3 is TGCAGTGCCGGCCTCGGTGCCAATGGCTACACCTTC.

This clonotype has just a few counts. The gene calls are TRBV7-6 and TRBJ2-3, with unresolved D. The germline V and J ends were trimmed by 6 bases and 3 bases, with 13 bases remaining between them. This CDR3 spans 14 amino acids. Germline assignment: CDR1 SGHVS and CDR2 FNYEAQ. CDR3 sequence: CASRGRDGTDTQYF. Written as DNA, the CDR3 is TGTGCCAGCAGAGGTAGAGATGGGACAGATACGCAGTATTTT.

The chain joins TRBV3-1 to TRBJ2-7; 12 positions match TRBD2. Per the germline V gene, CDR1 is LGHDT and CDR2 is YNNKEL (reference sequence). The CDR3 contains 17 residues. J lost 0 bases, V lost 4 bases, and 7 bases had no gene match. The CDR3: CASSRGGTSGYSYEQYF. The CDR3 DNA follows: TGTGCCAGCAGCCGTGGGGGGACTAGCGGGTACTCCTACGAGCAGTACTTC.

There are a few counts of this clonotype. The rearrangement links TRBV18 to TRBJ2-3, with no clear D. Germline V gene data show CDR1 as KGHSH and CDR2 as LQKENI. The CDR3 is 10 amino acids. Trimming removed 5 bases at V and 6 bases at J, with 3 bases between. CDR3 region: CASSKDTQYF. The CDR3 region has the DNA TGTGCCAGCTCAAAGGATACGCAGTATTTT. Using reference TRBV18 and TRBJ2-3 for the parts outside the CDR3, the full variable domain is NAGVMQNPRHLVRRRGQEARLRCSPMKGHSHVYWYRQLPEEGLKFMVYLQKENIIDESGMPKERFSAEFPKEGPSILRIQQVVRGDSAAYFCASSKDTQYFGPGTRLTVL.

In its sample, this clonotype was seen a few times. In DNA, the CDR3 is TGTGCCAGCAGTTTGGGACTAGCGGGGGTCAATGAGCAGTTCTTC. Its protein product is CASSLGLAGVNEQFF. This sequence joins TRBV12-3 or TRBV12-4 and TRBJ2-1, with 14 nucleotides matching TRBD2. Trimming cost V 3 bases and J 6 bases; bases outside gene matches: 1. This CDR3 comprises 15 residues.

The chain employs TRBV2 and TRBJ2-1; D remains unclear. Germline CDR1 and CDR2: SNHLY and FYNNEI. V lost 2 bases and J lost 10, with 9 bases in between. This CDR3 is built from 12 residues. This CDR3 is CASSEFKGEQFF. In nucleotides, the CDR3 is TGTGCCAGCAGTGAATTTAAGGGAGAGCAGTTCTTC.

This clonotype has just a few counts. CDR3 sequence: CASSQESSETQYF. DNA of the CDR3: TGCGCCAGCAGCCAAGAGTCTAGCGAGACCCAGTACTTC. This chain uses TRBV4-1 with TRBJ2-5, with a possible D match to TRBD2 (5 bases). V gave up 0 bases and J gave up 5 bases, with 7 bases separating them. The CDR3 is made up of 13 amino acids. Germline CDR1 reads MGHRA; CDR2 reads YSYEKL.

V and J are TRBV25-1 and TRBJ2-7; D uncertain. The germline gives CDR1 MGHDK, CDR2 SYGVNS. V was trimmed by 4 bases and J by 2 bases, leaving 12 bases between them. The CDR3 has 14 residues. CDR3 coding DNA: TGTGCCAGCAGTGGAAGTTGGGGTCCCTACGAGCAGTACTTC. Protein sequence: CASSGSWGPYEQYF.

In this sample, this clonotype turned up a few times. The V call is TRBV7-2, the J call TRBJ2-1; 10 positions match TRBD2. From germline, CDR1 is SGHTA and CDR2 FQGNSA. This CDR3 contains 18 residues. V was pared by 5 bases and J by 3 bases, with 13 bases of the junction left unmatched. The CDR3 here is CASSAPGLARFFYNEQFF. The DNA for the CDR3 is TGTGCCAGCAGCGCGCCGGGACTAGCGCGTTTCTTCTACAATGAGCAGTTCTTC.

This chain connects TRBV18 to TRBJ2-7; a possible D gene is TRBD1 (6 bases). Germline values: CDR1 KGHSH, CDR2 LQKENI. With 3 bases removed from V and 4 bases from J, the gap between germline ends came to 13 bases. This CDR3 comprises 14 residues. CDR3 sequence reads: CASSPGQSWYEQYF. DNA of the CDR3: TGTGCCAGCTCACCCGGACAGTCCTGGTACGAGCAGTACTTC.

The rearrangement links TRBV7-2 to TRBJ1-2; no clear D. The CDR3 covers 12 residues. V gave up 5 bases and J gave up 5 bases, with 9 bases separating them. The germline gives CDR1 SGHTA, CDR2 FQGNSA. The CDR3 DNA follows: TGTGCCAGCAGCCACTCTGGGTATGGCTACACCTTC. Translating it yields CASSHSGYGYTF.

The sample holds a few counts of this clonotype. The J gene is TRBJ2-3, the V gene TRBV12-3 or TRBV12-4; D gene unclear. Trimming removed 4 bases from V and 7 bases from J, with 6 bases in between. The CDR3 runs to 11 residues. In DNA, the CDR3 is TGTGCCAGCAGTTCGGGTTATACGCAGTATTTT. It specifies CASSSGYTQYF.

This rearrangement joins TRBV27 to TRBJ2-1; 9 bases line up with TRBD2. The CDR3 is made up of 15 amino acids. Trimming cost V 3 bases and J 4 bases; bases outside gene matches: 4. The V gene's germline CDR1 is MNHEY and CDR2 SMNVEV (reference sequence). CDR3 bases: TGTGCCAGCAGTTTCCGACTAGCGGTTTACAATGAGCAGTTCTTC. Its translation: CASSFRLAVYNEQFF.

The rearrangement joins TRBV20-1 to TRBJ2-5; 9 nucleotides match TRBD2. With V trimmed by 4 bases and J by 4 bases, 13 bases remained unmatched. Germline V CDR1 and CDR2: DFQATT, SNEGSKA (reference sequence). The CDR3 runs 16 residues. The CDR3 loop is CSATNWASGIRETQYF. DNA for the CDR3: TGCAGTGCTACAAACTGGGCTAGCGGGATTAGAGAGACCCAGTACTTC.

The V gene is TRBV2, the J gene TRBJ2-5; D remains unclear. This CDR3 has 15 amino acids. Germline V gene data show CDR1 as SNHLY and CDR2 as FYNNEI. The V end was cut by 5 bases, the J end by 2 bases, with 15 bases between. CDR3 region: CASSRLVSSQETQYF. CDR3 nucleotide sequence: TGTGCCAGCAGTCGTTTGGTCAGCTCTCAAGAGACCCAGTACTTC.

V is TRBV29-1 and J is TRBJ1-3; D unresolved. Per the germline V gene, CDR1 is SQVTM and CDR2 is ANQGSEA. There are 12 residues in the CDR3. Trimming stripped 6 bases from V and 4 bases from J, with 10 bases between. The CDR3 DNA reads as TGCAGCGTGACCGAGGGAGGAAACACCATATATTTT. Its translation: CSVTEGGNTIYF.

The table lists this clonotype with a few counts. The rearrangement joins TRBV7-7 to TRBJ2-1; the D is unclear. CDR1 is SSHAT and CDR2 is FNYEAQ in the germline V gene (reference sequence). V lost 2 bases and J 6 bases, leaving 11 bases between the germline ends. The CDR3 runs to 14 residues. The CDR3 protein is CASSLSVYPNEQFF. CDR3 nucleotides: TGTGCCAGCAGCTTAAGTGTCTATCCCAATGAGCAGTTCTTC.

This clonotype was seen a handful of times. J is TRBJ2-1 and V is TRBV5-1; D is unresolved. Per germline, CDR1 SGHRS and CDR2 YFSETQ. The CDR3 spans 17 residues. V lost 1 base and J lost 0, with 14 bases in between. In DNA, the CDR3 is TGCGCCAGCAGCTTGTCCGCGACCGGTAGCTCCTACAATGAGCAGTTCTTC. Translation gives CASSLSATGSSYNEQFF. The variable domain in full, completed from reference TRBV5-1 and TRBJ2-1, reads KAGVTQTPRYLIKTRGQQVTLSCSPISGHRSVSWYQQTPGQGLQFLFEYFSETQRNKGNFPGRFSGRQFSNSRSEMNVSTLELGDSALYLCASSLSATGSSYNEQFFGPGTRLTVL.

This clonotype occurred a few times. The chain links TRBV6-2 or TRBV6-3 to TRBJ1-1; 7 nucleotides match TRBD1. Germline V CDR1 and CDR2: MNHEY, SVGEGT. This CDR3 has 14 amino acids. The V and J ends lost 6 bases and 4 bases, in that order; junction bases with no gene match: 8. CDR3 sequence: CASSHRGFGTEAFF. Here the CDR3 DNA reads TGTGCCAGCAGCCACAGGGGTTTCGGCACTGAAGCTTTCTTT.

This clonotype occurred a few times. The chain links TRBV6-5 to TRBJ1-1; possibly TRBD1 for D (5 bases). Looked up from germline, CDR1 is MNHEY and CDR2 is SVGAGI. The V and J ends lost 7 bases and 5 bases respectively, with 17 bases between them. The CDR3 contains 14 residues. As DNA, the CDR3 is TGTGCCAGCATCCTGACTCAGGGAAGAACTGAAGCTTTCTTT. Protein sequence: CASILTQGRTEAFF.

The sample holds a few counts of this clonotype. The chain joins TRBV30 to TRBJ1-1, with D unresolved. The V and J ends lost 4 bases and 3 bases respectively, with 12 bases between them. Germline V lookup: CDR1 GTSNPN, CDR2 SVGIG (reference sequence). The CDR3 loop spans 13 amino acids. The CDR3, as DNA: TGTGCCTGGATTACTAGGACCCACACTGAAGCTTTCTTT. It is translated as CAWITRTHTEAFF.